This entry features one T cell receptor beta chain sequence. The antigen remains undetermined. 13 Jbeta primers and 60 Vbeta primers were used for the PCR. Measured with immunoSEQ multiplex PCR; TCRdb has only the in-frame clones, and not every one. The repertoire consists of around 200,000 clones, with 79% occurring once and the leading ten covering roughly 1.5%. Germline CDR1 is LNHDA and CDR2 is SQIVND (reference sequence). Unmatched junction bases numbered 14, after V lost 4 bases and J lost 2 bases. This CDR3 contains 17 residues. The sample comes from a study of cytomegalovirus exposure and HLA in healthy donors. Whole-study results and caveats: More than 15,000 TCR beta sequences were associated with HLA alleles at 0.05 false discovery rate in a later analysis.

This receptor was obtained from a man aged 45-65 years in good health and CMV-seronegative. J is TRBJ2-7 and V is TRBV19, with 7 bases lining up with TRBD1. The sequenced material came from PBMCs. DNA for the CDR3: TGTGCCAGTAGTAAAACATTCTGGGACAGAACAACCTACGAGCAGTACTTC. Its protein product is CASSKTFWDRTTYEQYF.